The source of this T cell receptor beta chain is a study of naive and memory T cell subsets. Study results and caveats: Both skin biopsy types reportedly yielded TCRs, tuberculin sites far more.

This clonotype has just a few counts. Its antigen is unidentified. The sample's treatment: skin biopsy from PPD injection site in Mantoux-positive individual. The library had UMIs added by 3' ligation of an oligonucleotide to TCR cDNA. Four PCR rounds used nested alpha and beta constant region primers plus the SP2 primer. TCRdb reprocessed the UMI-ligation and nested PCR reads with MiXCR, giving one entry per CDR3 protein. The sample holds 40,000 or so distinct CDR3 sequences, roughly 11% seen once. The CDR3 is 16 amino acids. The trim removed 2 bases at V and 4 bases at J, leaving 6 bases unmatched. Germline V gene data show CDR1 as SGHTA and CDR2 as FQGNSA.

This specimen consisted of skin, obtained from a tuberculin skin test site. This chain uses TRBV7-2 with TRBJ1-5; the match to TRBD1 covers 9 bases. The receptor was isolated from an adult in good health. The CDR3, as DNA: TGTGCCAGCAGCTTATCCGCGGACAGGGGTAATCAGCCCCAGCATTTT. Translated, it gives CASSLSADRGNQPQHF.